The source of this TCR beta chain is a study of blood T cell repertoires in COVID-19. Germline CDR1 and CDR2: SGDLS and YYNGEE. There are 14 residues in the CDR3. V gave up 0 bases and J gave up 0 bases, with 7 bases separating them. Sequencing was performed with immunoSEQ multiplex PCR; in TCRdb, only in-frame clones are kept and a portion is missing. Of around 140,000 clones listed, 80% to 90% are singletons. As concerns this clone: The same CDR3 can be traced to other DNA sequences in this sample.

Sample: PBMCs or T cells enriched from blood (not recorded which). The chain carries TRBV9 and TRBJ2-7; D unclear. This clonotype was obtained from a man aged 40-50 years with acute COVID-19. The CDR3 protein is CASSVDGSSYEQYF. The DNA for the CDR3 is TGTGCCAGCAGCGTAGATGGCAGCTCCTACGAGCAGTACTTC.